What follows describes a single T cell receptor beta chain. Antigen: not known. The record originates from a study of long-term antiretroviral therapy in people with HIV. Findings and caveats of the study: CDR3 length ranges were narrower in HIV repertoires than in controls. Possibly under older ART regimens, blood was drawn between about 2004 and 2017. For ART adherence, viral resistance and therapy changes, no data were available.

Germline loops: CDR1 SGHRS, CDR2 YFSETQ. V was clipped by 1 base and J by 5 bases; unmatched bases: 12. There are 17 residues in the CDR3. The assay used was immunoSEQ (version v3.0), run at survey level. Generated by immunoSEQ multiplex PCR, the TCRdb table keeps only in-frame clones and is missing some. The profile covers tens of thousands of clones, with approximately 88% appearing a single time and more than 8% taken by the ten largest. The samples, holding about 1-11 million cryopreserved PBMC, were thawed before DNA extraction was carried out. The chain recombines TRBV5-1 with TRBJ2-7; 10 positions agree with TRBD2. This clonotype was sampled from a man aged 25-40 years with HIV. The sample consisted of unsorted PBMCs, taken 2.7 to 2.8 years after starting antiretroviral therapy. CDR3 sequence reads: CASSLRLAGGSPNEQYF. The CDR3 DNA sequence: TGCGCCAGCAGCTTGAGGTTAGCGGGAGGATCTCCAAACGAGCAGTACTTC.